This T cell receptor (beta chain) emerged from a study of T cells in Graves' hyperthyroidism and ophthalmopathy. Study outcomes and limitations: Among clonotypes expanded in thyroid above 0.001, most were also found in blood.

The sample holds many counts of this clonotype. No antigen is known for it. What was amplified from RNA transcripts were TCR beta CDR3 regions. During a first-round RT-PCR of the TCR CDR3, the HTBI primer set was used. TCRdb redid the calling of the multiplex PCR reads with MiXCR, one entry per CDR3 protein. Found here are around 99,000 distinct CDR3 sequences, approximately 16% of them singletons; the top ten hold about 40%. The CDR3 has 13 residues. The germline CDR1 and CDR2 sequences are SGHRS and YFSETQ. The V end was cut by 5 bases, the J end by 7 bases, with 13 bases between. Sequencing used blood. V is TRBV5-1 and J is TRBJ2-1; D may be TRBD1 or TRBD2 (5 bases each). The sequence came from a woman aged 50 to 60 with Graves' hyperthyroidism. CDR3 residues: CASSTWGNNEQFF. DNA of the CDR3: TGCGCCAGCAGTACCTGGGGGAATAATGAGCAGTTCTTC. The variable domain in full, completed from reference TRBV5-1 and TRBJ2-1, reads KAGVTQTPRYLIKTRGQQVTLSCSPISGHRSVSWYQQTPGQGLQFLFEYFSETQRNKGNFPGRFSGRQFSNSRSEMNVSTLELGDSALYLCASSTWGNNEQFFGPGTRLTVL.